These 14 T cell receptor beta chains were all obtained from the same sample, sequenced in a study of blood T cell repertoires in COVID-19. Produced via immunoSEQ multiplex PCR; TCRdb's table is partial and in-frame only. The sample includes some 220,000 clones, around 84% of them seen just once. The sample taken for sequencing was peripheral blood. These receptors all stem from a middle-aged man with active or convalescent COVID-19.

The chain carries TRBV2 and TRBJ2-1; 8 positions match TRBD2. CDR1 and CDR2 (germline): SNHLY, FYNNEI. Trimming took 10 bases from V and 6 from J; bases not matched to a gene: 8. The CDR3 spans 13 residues. The CDR3 nucleotides read TGTGCCACCTTAGCGGGGCCCAGCAATGAGCAGTTCTTC. Translating gives CATLAGPSNEQFF.

Regarding this clone: Distinct nucleotide sequences in the sample also encode this CDR3. This rearrangement joins TRBV28 to TRBJ2-7, with a weak D call TRBD2 (5 bases). This CDR3 is 12 amino acids long. Germline V gene sequence: CDR1 MDHEN, CDR2 SYDVKM. The V gene lost 2 bases and the J gene lost 3 bases, with 5 bases spanning the gap. CDR3 sequence reads: CASSLGSYEQYF. Written as DNA, the CDR3 is TGTGCCAGCAGTTTAGGGAGCTACGAGCAGTACTTC.

This clone was counted at least ten times. The genes are TRBV27 and TRBJ1-1; 8 bases map to TRBD1. V lost 2 bases to trimming and J lost 7 bases; unmatched junction nucleotides: 6. The CDR3 has 14 amino acids. Germline CDR1 MNHEY, CDR2 SMNVEV (reference sequence). As DNA, the CDR3 is TGTGCCAGCAGTTTACGCGGGACAGGAGATGAAGCTTTCTTT. As protein: CASSLRGTGDEAFF.

This clone was seen only a few times. The genes are TRBV6-2 or TRBV6-3 and TRBJ2-5; 12 bases map to TRBD2. CDR1 and CDR2 (germline): MNHEY, SVGEGT. J was trimmed by 5 bases and V by 2 bases; bases with no gene match: 6. There are 16 residues in the CDR3. CDR3 loop: CASSYLAGGLAETQYF. CDR3 bases: TGTGCCAGCAGTTACCTAGCGGGGGGGCTAGCTGAGACCCAGTACTTC.

The J gene is TRBJ2-7, the V gene TRBV5-5, with TRBD2 as a possible D gene (6 bases). There are 15 residues in the CDR3. In germline, CDR1 is SGHKS, CDR2 YYEKEE (reference sequence). Trimming pared 4 bases from V and 0 bases from J, leaving 14 bases between. The chain's CDR3 is CASSPGTSSSYEQYV. DNA for the CDR3: TGTGCCAGCAGCCCCGGGACTTCCAGCTCCTACGAGCAGTACGTC.

Remarks on this clone: The junction departs from germline at one end; a sequencing error may be responsible. The DNA for the CDR3 is TGTGCCAGCAGCCAGATCCAAGAGGCCCAGTACTTC. It is translated as CASSQIQEAQYF. J is TRBJ2-5 and V is TRBV3-1 (or the pseudogene TRBV3-2); no reliable D call. CDR3 length equals 12 residues. Per the germline V gene, CDR1 is LGHDT and CDR2 is YNNKEL (reference sequence).

The CDR3 reads CASTALGAAGEKLFF. The CDR3 DNA follows: TGTGCCAGCACCGCTTTGGGGGCGGCCGGTGAAAAACTGTTTTTT. The chain is built from TRBV7-9 and TRBJ1-4, with D possibly matching TRBD1 (6 bases). V was shortened by 7 bases and J by 7 bases, with 19 bases between the two germline ends. Germline-derived CDR1 and CDR2 are SEHNR and FQNEAQ (reference sequence). The CDR3 runs to 15 residues.

This clone appeared a single time. The chain uses TRBV7-2 and TRBJ1-2, with TRBD1 matching over 10 bases. This CDR3 spans 15 amino acids. The J segment lost 4 bases and the V segment lost 1 base, leaving 3 bases of the junction unmatched. Germline CDR1 and CDR2: SGHTA and FQGNSA. The CDR3: CASSLGGQGSYGYTF. The CDR3 coding sequence is TGTGCCAGCAGCTTAGGGGGACAGGGGTCCTATGGCTACACCTTC.

This clone was seen once. The chain carries TRBV5-1 and TRBJ2-1; 9 positions match TRBD1. CDR3 length equals 16 residues. Per germline, CDR1 SGHRS and CDR2 YFSETQ. V lost 4 bases to trimming and J lost 1 base; unmatched junction nucleotides: 6. CDR3 in amino acids: CASSPPTGGSYNEQFF. CDR3 DNA: TGCGCCAGCAGCCCGCCGACAGGGGGGTCCTACAATGAGCAGTTCTTC.

V is TRBV13 and J is TRBJ1-5; a possible D gene is TRBD1 (6 bases). Germline V gene lookup returns CDR1 PRHDT and CDR2 FYEKMQ (reference sequence). V shed 4 bases and J shed 1 base, with 8 bases lying between them. The CDR3 is 14 residues long. CDR3 sequence: CASSSGQSNQPQHF. CDR3 DNA: TGTGCCAGCAGCTCAGGACAGAGCAATCAGCCCCAGCATTTT.

V is TRBV28 and J is TRBJ1-1; tentatively, D is TRBD1 (6 bases). This CDR3 contains 15 residues. Trimming removed 2 bases at V and 2 bases at J, with 12 bases between. From germline, CDR1 is MDHEN and CDR2 SYDVKM. The CDR3 spells CASSLGQDRNTEAFF. The DNA for the CDR3 is TGTGCCAGCAGTTTAGGTCAGGACAGAAACACTGAAGCTTTCTTT.

The V call is TRBV6-5, the J call TRBJ1-1; no definite D call. The CDR3 length is 15 residues. Germline V gene sequence: CDR1 MNHEY, CDR2 SVGAGI. Trimming took 0 bases from V and 4 from J, leaving 12 bases between them. The CDR3 reads CASSYSSGIGTEAFF. For the CDR3, the DNA is TGTGCCAGCAGTTACTCGTCGGGTATTGGCACTGAAGCTTTCTTT.

In DNA, the CDR3 is TGCGCCAGCAGCCGAGAAAGGGACAGGGGGAGGTCTAGCACAGATACGCAGTATTTT. This sequence encodes CASSRERDRGRSSTDTQYF. The chain links TRBV4-3 to TRBJ2-3; 11 nucleotides line up with TRBD1. The CDR3 loop spans 19 amino acids. J gave up 0 bases and V 4 bases, and 12 bases lay outside the gene matches. CDR1 is LGHNA and CDR2 is YSLEER in the germline V gene.

The chain carries TRBV7-7 and TRBJ1-5, with D perhaps TRBD1 (5 bases). The CDR3 loop spans 20 amino acids. Germline values: CDR1 SSHAT, CDR2 FNYEAQ (reference sequence). V lost 2 bases to trimming and J lost 0 bases, with 23 bases between them. CDR3: CASSLLWRFRALYSNQPQHF. The CDR3 nucleotides read TGTGCCAGCAGCTTACTCTGGCGGTTCAGGGCCCTATATAGCAATCAGCCCCAGCATTTT.